Listed here are 31 T cell receptor beta chains from one sample, sequenced in a study of blood T cell repertoires in COVID-19. Libraries were prepared by immunoSEQ multiplex PCR; TCRdb keeps only in-frame clonotypes and omits some of them. The sample yields 160,000 or so clones, 65% to 90% seen once. Sample: peripheral blood. The source is a woman in her forties or fifties with acute or convalescent COVID-19.

The chain carries TRBV19 and TRBJ1-2; D is undetermined. The CDR3 totals 16 residues. Per the germline V gene, CDR1 is LNHDA and CDR2 is SQIVND (reference sequence). V lost 5 bases and J 0 bases, leaving 16 bases between the germline ends. The CDR3 nucleotides read TGTGCCAGTAGTGAACCGACGGGTGGAGCTAACTATGGCTACACCTTC. Its translation is CASSEPTGGANYGYTF. Complete variable domain (other parts from reference TRBV19 and TRBJ1-2): DGGITQSPKYLFRKEGQNVTLSCEQNLNHDAMYWYRQDPGQGLRLIYYSQIVNDFQKGDIAEGYSVSREKKESFPLTVTSAQKNPTAFYLCASSEPTGGANYGYTFGSGTRLTVV.

The V call is TRBV28, the J call TRBJ1-3; TRBD1 might be the D (6 bases). The ends were cut back, 5 bases at V and 1 base at J, with 15 bases in the middle. Germline V gene sequence: CDR1 MDHEN, CDR2 SYDVKM. This CDR3 has 16 amino acids. Written as DNA, the CDR3 is TGTGCCAGCAGTCGGCCGGGACAAAGTTCTGGAAACACCATATATTTT. Translated, it gives CASSRPGQSSGNTIYF.

V usage is TRBV5-1 and J usage is TRBJ2-6, with D hard to call. Germline loops: CDR1 SGHRS, CDR2 YFSETQ. Trimming took off 4 bases at V and 0 bases at J, with 14 bases between the two ends. This CDR3 is 17 amino acids long. CDR3 bases: TGCGCCAGCAGCGTCCAGGAAATACTCTCTGGGGCCAACGTCCTGACTTTC. Protein: CASSVQEILSGANVLTF.

The chain has TRBV27 and TRBJ2-3, with TRBD2 matching over 13 bases. After removal of 5 bases from V and 0 bases from J, the junction contained 5 bases not matched to a gene. This CDR3 has 17 amino acids. Germline values: CDR1 MNHEY, CDR2 SMNVEV (reference sequence). In DNA, the CDR3 is TGTGCCAGCAGTATAACTAGCGGGGGGGCTAGCACAGATACGCAGTATTTT. This gives the protein CASSITSGGASTDTQYF.

The chain has TRBV5-4 and TRBJ2-5; 12 bases map to TRBD1. The J segment lost 2 bases and the V segment lost 4 bases, leaving 6 bases of the junction unmatched. This CDR3 has 16 residues. Germline V gene data show CDR1 as SGHNT and CDR2 as YYREEE (reference sequence). CDR3 bases: TGTGCCAGCAGCCCTGGGACAGGGGGCCAACAAGAGACCCAGTACTTC. Protein product: CASSPGTGGQQETQYF. Based on the CDR3 plus reference TRBV5-4 and TRBJ2-5, the full variable domain is ETGVTQSPTHLIKTRGQQVTLRCSSQSGHNTVSWYQQALGQGPQFIFQYYREEENGRGNFPPRFSGLQFPNYSSELNVNALELDDSALYLCASSPGTGGQQETQYFGPGTRLLVL.

As DNA, the CDR3 is TGTGCCAGCAGCCCCGGGGGGCCGACAGATACGCAGTATTTT. As protein: CASSPGGPTDTQYF. The chain couples TRBV11-3 to TRBJ2-3, with a possible D match to TRBD2 (7 bases). The germline CDR1 and CDR2 sequences are SGHNT and YENEEA. V was shortened by 5 bases and J by 3 bases, with 12 bases between the two germline ends. There are 14 residues in the CDR3.

V usage is TRBV7-9 and J usage is TRBJ1-2; 9 positions match TRBD1. Germline lookup yields CDR1 SEHNR and CDR2 FQNEAQ (reference sequence). The junction had 9 bases not matched to a gene; V was cut back by 5 bases and J by 5 bases. The CDR3 consists of 15 residues. The CDR3 sequence is CASSPRTGEGYGYTF. Written as DNA, the CDR3 is TGTGCCAGCAGCCCTCGGACAGGGGAAGGGTATGGCTACACCTTC.

V usage is TRBV21-1 and J usage is TRBJ2-1; the D call in the table, TRBD2, was not verified against the DNA. TRBV21-1 is described as a pseudogene. The CDR3 has 18 residues. CDR3 region: CASSKAPTSGNGGNEQFF. CDR3 DNA sequence: TGTGCCAGCAGCAAAGCCCCGACTAGCGGGAACGGGGGCAATGAGCAGTTCTTC.

The chain joins TRBV11-2 to TRBJ1-1; D not resolved. Germline lookup yields CDR1 SGHAT and CDR2 FQNNGV. V lost 7 bases, J lost 4 bases, and 13 bases lay in between. The length of the CDR3 is 13 residues. The CDR3 loop reads CASTLRRGTEAFF. In DNA, the CDR3 is TGTGCCAGCACCCTCCGACGGGGCACTGAAGCTTTCTTT.

This sequence joins TRBV7-9 and TRBJ1-1; D gene ambiguous. CDR1 is SEHNR, CDR2 FQNEAQ, per germline (reference sequence). V was shortened by 5 bases and J by 8 bases, with 9 bases between the two germline ends. This CDR3 comprises 11 residues. CDR3 nucleotides: TGTGCCAGCAGCCCCCAGTACGAAGCTTTCTTT. It specifies CASSPQYEAFF.

The V gene is TRBV5-6, the J gene TRBJ1-1; 8 nucleotides line up with TRBD1. V shed 2 bases and J 4 bases; nucleotides not matched to a gene: 7. This CDR3 is 15 amino acids long. Germline values: CDR1 SGHDT, CDR2 YYEEEE. The CDR3 sequence: CASSLMRQGSTEAFF. The CDR3 DNA sequence: TGTGCCAGCAGCTTAATGAGACAGGGGAGCACTGAAGCTTTCTTT.

The chain is built from TRBV19 and TRBJ1-4, with 8 bases lining up with TRBD1. The germline gives CDR1 LNHDA, CDR2 SQIVND (reference sequence). This CDR3 has 15 residues. Losses at the gene ends were 5 bases for V and 8 bases for J; bases not matched to a gene: 10. The CDR3 nucleotides are TGTGCCAGTAGTCCAAACACAGGGGGGCAGGAAAAACTGTTTTTT. Translation: CASSPNTGGQEKLFF.

This chain links TRBV5-6 with TRBJ1-4, with 8 positions matching TRBD1. The CDR3 totals 16 residues. Looked up from germline, CDR1 is SGHDT and CDR2 is YYEEEE. V dropped 4 bases and J dropped 7; count of bases not matched to a gene: 12. This chain's CDR3 is CASSPDRGRGREKLFF. For the CDR3, the DNA is TGTGCCAGCAGCCCCGACAGGGGAAGAGGGCGTGAAAAACTGTTTTTT.

The gene calls are TRBV4-3 and TRBJ1-1; D may be TRBD1 (6 bases). With 0 bases removed from V and 11 bases from J, the gap between germline ends came to 22 bases. CDR1 LGHNA and CDR2 YSLEER come from the germline V gene. CDR3 length: 16 amino acids. The CDR3 sequence is CASSQDLGTSSGAAFF. In DNA, the CDR3 is TGCGCCAGCAGCCAAGATCTGGGGACCTCTTCAGGGGCGGCTTTCTTT.

The chain employs TRBV30 and TRBJ1-1, with unresolved D. The ends were cut back, 3 bases at V and 4 bases at J, with 12 bases in the middle. Germline CDR1 GTSNPN, CDR2 SVGIG (reference sequence). This CDR3 is 13 amino acids long. DNA of the CDR3: TGTGCCTGGAGGGGGAGTTTACGCACTGAAGCTTTCTTT. It yields the protein CAWRGSLRTEAFF.

J is TRBJ1-6 and V is TRBV5-5; perhaps TRBD1 as D (6 bases). Germline V gives CDR1 SGHKS, CDR2 YYEKEE (reference sequence). The V gene lost 0 bases and the J gene lost 8 bases, with 12 bases spanning the gap. The length of the CDR3 is 15 residues. The CDR3 DNA sequence: TGTGCCAGCAGCTTGGCCACAGGGAACCATTCACCCCTCCACTTT. It specifies CASSLATGNHSPLHF.

The chain carries TRBV11-2 and TRBJ2-3; TRBD2 might be the D (5 bases). The CDR3 is 15 amino acids. V lost 4 bases, J lost 4 bases, and 15 bases lay in between. Germline values: CDR1 SGHAT, CDR2 FQNNGV. CDR3 protein: CASSSGEALPDTQYF. CDR3 nucleotide sequence: TGTGCCAGCAGCTCCGGGGAAGCCCTCCCAGATACGCAGTATTTT.

The V call is TRBV20-1, the J call TRBJ1-2; possible D gene TRBD1, 5 bases. Per germline, CDR1 DFQATT and CDR2 SNEGSKA (reference sequence). The CDR3 has 14 amino acids. V was pared by 3 bases and J by 4 bases, with 15 bases between. The CDR3 loop reads CSASEQVPSYGYTF. CDR3 sequence (DNA): TGCAGTGCTAGTGAACAGGTCCCTAGCTATGGCTACACCTTC.

Written as DNA, the CDR3 is TGTGCCAGCAGCCCAGGGACTCATAACGCGGGAAACACCATATATTTT. Its protein is CASSPGTHNAGNTIYF. This chain uses TRBV3-1 (or the pseudogene TRBV3-2) with TRBJ1-3; a weak D match, TRBD1 (5 bases). CDR3 length: 16 residues. Germline values: CDR1 LGHDT, CDR2 YNNKEL (reference sequence). V gave up 4 bases and J gave up 4 bases, with 17 bases separating them.

The chain joins TRBV7-8 to TRBJ1-5, with D uncertain. This CDR3 comprises 15 residues. The V and J ends lost 1 base and 0 bases respectively, with 7 bases between them. CDR1 SGHVS and CDR2 FQNEAQ come from the germline V gene. CDR3 in amino acids: CASSLGAYSNQPQHF. CDR3 in DNA: TGTGCCAGCAGCTTAGGGGCCTATAGCAATCAGCCCCAGCATTTT.

V gene TRBV28 combines with J gene TRBJ2-1; TRBD2 matches 9 bases. Germline CDR1 MDHEN, CDR2 SYDVKM. V gave up 3 bases and J gave up 8 bases; unmatched junction bases: 8. The CDR3 totals 15 residues. Written as DNA, the CDR3 is TGTGCCAGCAGTTTCGGCGGGAGGGCGTGGGATGAGCAGTTCTTC. Its protein is CASSFGGRAWDEQFF.

The CDR3 nucleotides read TGTGCCAGCAGCCAAGACCCTAGCGGGTCCTCAGATACGCAGTATTTT. This gives the protein CASSQDPSGSSDTQYF. This sequence joins TRBV4-2 and TRBJ2-3; 8 nucleotides align to TRBD2. V lost 0 bases, J lost 4 bases, and 6 bases stayed unmatched. Germline-derived CDR1 and CDR2 are LGHNA and YNFKEQ. The CDR3 consists of 16 residues.

The gene calls are TRBV7-3 and TRBJ2-5; 14 nucleotides agree with TRBD2. This CDR3 spans 15 amino acids. Germline CDR1 reads SGHTA; CDR2 reads FQGTGA. Trimming at V came to 2 bases and at J to 4 bases, leaving 0 bases not matched to a gene. CDR3 DNA: TGTGCCAGCAGCTTAGGGACTAGCGGGGGAGAGACCCAGTACTTC. This gives the protein CASSLGTSGGETQYF.

The chain has TRBV2 and TRBJ2-1; D is possibly TRBD2 (6 bases). This CDR3 has 16 amino acids. Germline-derived CDR1 and CDR2 are SNHLY and FYNNEI. Deletions cut 5 bases from V and 9 bases from J, with 23 bases between. The CDR3 DNA sequence: TGTGCCAGCAGTTCAGACCGGGACTCGGTAAGGGGTGAGCAGTTCTTC. Protein: CASSSDRDSVRGEQFF. Filled out from reference TRBV2 and TRBJ2-1, the complete variable domain reads EPEVTQTPSHQVTQMGQEVILRCVPISNHLYFYWYRQILGQKVEFLVSFYNNEISEKSEIFDDQFSVERPDGSNFTLKIRSTKLEDSAMYFCASSSDRDSVRGEQFFGPGTRLTVL.

This chain links TRBV7-2 with TRBJ2-3, with D perhaps TRBD2 (5 bases). V lost 1 base, J lost 3 bases, and 17 bases lay in between. CDR3 length: 17 amino acids. The germline V gene encodes CDR1 SGHTA and CDR2 FQGNSA. The CDR3 DNA reads as TGTGCCAGCAGCTTAGAACTTCGGGATATAGGGACAGATACGCAGTATTTT. Translating it yields CASSLELRDIGTDTQYF.

The chain is built from TRBV7-2 and TRBJ2-2; 7 nucleotides agree with TRBD1. Germline loops: CDR1 SGHTA, CDR2 FQGNSA. The CDR3 has 14 residues. V gave up 2 bases and J gave up 6 bases; unmatched junction bases: 3. Here the CDR3 reads CASSLNRGSGELFF. In DNA, the CDR3 is TGTGCCAGCAGCTTAAACAGGGGCTCCGGGGAGCTGTTTTTT.

This chain uses TRBV5-1 with TRBJ1-1; D might be TRBD1 (5 bases). Germline loops: CDR1 SGHRS, CDR2 YFSETQ. V dropped 1 base and J dropped 1 base, with 11 bases sitting between them. The CDR3 sequence is 15 residues long. In DNA form, the CDR3 reads TGCGCCAGCAGCTTGAGAGACAGCCAGAACACTGAAGCTTTCTTT. Translation: CASSLRDSQNTEAFF.

The CDR3 coding sequence is TGCGCCAGCAGCCAAGTCAACAGTTCACCCCTCCACTTT. Amino acid sequence: CASSQVNSSPLHF. The chain carries TRBV4-3 and TRBJ1-6; D is uncertain. V was shortened by 1 base and J by 9 bases, with 7 bases between the two germline ends. The CDR3 extends over 13 amino acids. CDR1 LGHNA and CDR2 YSLEER come from the germline V gene.

CDR3 region: CASSRAGDVQYF. CDR3 in DNA: TGTGCCAGCAGTCGAGCGGGAGATGTGCAGTACTTC. The chain is built from TRBV27 and TRBJ2-7, with 8 bases aligning to TRBD2. The ends lost 5 bases at V and 9 bases at J; junction bases unmatched: 6. This CDR3 is built from 12 residues. CDR1 MNHEY and CDR2 SMNVEV come from the germline V gene (reference sequence).

The chain joins TRBV5-4 to TRBJ2-1; 11 nucleotides match TRBD2. Germline V lookup: CDR1 SGHNT, CDR2 YYREEE (reference sequence). The CDR3 has 16 amino acids. With 3 bases clipped from V and 10 bases from J, the junction kept 12 bases outside the gene matches. CDR3 amino acids: CASSSGGASGRYEQFF. The CDR3 region has the DNA TGTGCCAGCAGCTCCGGCGGGGCTAGCGGGAGGTACGAGCAGTTCTTC.

The chain has TRBV7-2 and TRBJ1-3; D gene uncertain. V was shortened by 5 bases and J by 5 bases, with 13 bases between the two germline ends. CDR1 and CDR2 (germline): SGHTA, FQGNSA. The CDR3 runs to 14 residues. The chain's CDR3 is CASSPPLARNTIYF. CDR3 bases: TGTGCCAGCAGCCCCCCGTTAGCACGAAACACCATATATTTT.